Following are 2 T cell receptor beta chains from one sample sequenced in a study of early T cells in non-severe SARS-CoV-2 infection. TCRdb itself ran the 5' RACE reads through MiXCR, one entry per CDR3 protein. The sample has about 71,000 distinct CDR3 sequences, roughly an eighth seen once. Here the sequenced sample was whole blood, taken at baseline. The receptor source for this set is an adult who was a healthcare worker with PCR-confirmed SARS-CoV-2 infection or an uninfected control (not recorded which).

CDR3 nucleotides: TGCGCCAGCAGCTTGGGAAGGGCAGGGGGCAGCGGTGAGACCCAGTACTTC. It is translated as CASSLGRAGGSGETQYF. This chain links TRBV5-1 with TRBJ2-5, with 8 bases identical to TRBD1. This CDR3 has 17 amino acids. The germline gives CDR1 SGHRS, CDR2 YFSETQ. The V and J ends lost 0 bases and 5 bases, in that order; junction bases with no gene match: 12.

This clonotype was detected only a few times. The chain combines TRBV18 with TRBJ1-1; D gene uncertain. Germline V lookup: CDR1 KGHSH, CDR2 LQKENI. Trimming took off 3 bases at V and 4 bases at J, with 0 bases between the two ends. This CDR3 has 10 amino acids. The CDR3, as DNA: TGTGCCAGCTCACCCACTGAAGCTTTCTTT. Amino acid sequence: CASSPTEAFF.